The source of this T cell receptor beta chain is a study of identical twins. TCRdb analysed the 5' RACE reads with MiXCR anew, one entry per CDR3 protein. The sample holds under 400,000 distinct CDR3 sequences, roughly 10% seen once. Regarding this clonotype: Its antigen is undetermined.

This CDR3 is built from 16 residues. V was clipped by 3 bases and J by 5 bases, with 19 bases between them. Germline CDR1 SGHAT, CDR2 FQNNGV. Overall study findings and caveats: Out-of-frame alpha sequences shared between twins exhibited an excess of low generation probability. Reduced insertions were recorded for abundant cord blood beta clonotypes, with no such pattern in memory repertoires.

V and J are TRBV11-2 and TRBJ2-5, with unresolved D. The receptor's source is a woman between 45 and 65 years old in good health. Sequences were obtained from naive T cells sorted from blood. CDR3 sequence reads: CASSFVSGTAGETQYF. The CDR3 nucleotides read TGTGCCAGCAGCTTCGTATCCGGTACAGCCGGGGAGACCCAGTACTTC. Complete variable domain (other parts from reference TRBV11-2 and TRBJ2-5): EAGVAQSPRYKIIEKRQSVAFWCNPISGHATLYWYQQILGQGPKLLIQFQNNGVVDDSQLPKDRFSAERLKGVDSTLKIQPAKLEDSAVYLCASSFVSGTAGETQYFGPGTRLLVL.